This T cell receptor (beta chain) is from a study of T cell changes during pregnancy in multiple sclerosis. The CDR3 is made up of 17 amino acids. Trimming at V came to 1 base and at J to 6 bases, leaving 11 bases not matched to a gene. The V gene's germline CDR1 is KGHSH and CDR2 LQKENI. TCRdb's copy holds only in-frame clones and misses some; the assay was immunoSEQ multiplex PCR. The sample lists tens of thousands of clones, roughly 91% occurring once. The sample here was peripheral blood, taken in the first trimester of pregnancy. The sequence was collected from a female donor with multiple sclerosis, enrolled in a pregnancy study. V usage is TRBV18 and J usage is TRBJ1-2; 10 bases map to TRBD1. DNA of the CDR3: TGTGCCAGCTCACCACAAGGGACAGGGGTTAACGTGGATGGCTACACCTTC. Translation gives CASSPQGTGVNVDGYTF.